This TCR beta chain originates from a study of T cell responses to AZD1222 COVID-19 vaccine. TCRdb's copy holds only in-frame clones and misses some; the assay was immunoSEQ multiplex PCR. This sample has around 120,000 clones, with around 89% found just once. Findings of the study overall: At baseline, seropositivity was found in only 5 to 7 AZD1222 recipients. Donors skewed white British and female; clonal diversity was possibly underestimated. Scientists sampled the repertoires only once the peak T cell response had passed.

As concerns this clone: Its specificity is not known.

The TCR sequence derives from an adult who received the AZD1222 COVID-19 vaccine. The sample in question was peripheral blood, obtained 28 days after the second AZD1222 dose.

CDR3 loop: CASSLALSPLHF. CDR3 nucleotide sequence: TGTGCCAGCAGCTTAGCCCTATCACCCCTCCACTTT. V is TRBV11-2 and J is TRBJ1-6; D not resolved. Germline V gives CDR1 SGHAT, CDR2 FQNNGV. This CDR3 is 12 amino acids long. Trimming shortened V by 1 base and J by 10 bases, and 5 bases separated the two germline ends.